The 30 T cell receptor beta chains below were found in one sample sequenced in a study of blood T cell repertoires in COVID-19. Some clones are missing from TCRdb's copy, which holds only in-frame ones; the method was immunoSEQ multiplex PCR. Counted here are fewer than 300,000 clones, about 85% occurring once; the ten biggest clones make up about 2.3%. Sequences were obtained from PBMCs or T cells enriched from blood (not recorded which). The source is a woman aged 45-65 years who had recovered from COVID-19.

J is TRBJ1-2 and V is TRBV6-5; D not certain. With 6 bases removed from V and 3 bases from J, the gap between germline ends came to 11 bases. CDR1 and CDR2 (germline): MNHEY, SVGAGI. This CDR3 is 13 amino acids long. CDR3 residues: CASSLDGDYGYTF. The CDR3, as DNA: TGTGCCAGCAGCCTAGACGGGGACTATGGCTACACCTTC.

The rearrangement links TRBV25-1 to TRBJ2-1; 10 positions agree with TRBD2. Germline trimming cut 8 bases from V and 5 bases from J; bases unmatched to any gene: 12. CDR3 length equals 16 residues. Germline V gives CDR1 MGHDK, CDR2 SYGVNS. CDR3 DNA: TGTGCCAGCTCCCGGCTAGCGGGGGCCTACGACAATGAGCAGTTCTTC. This codes for CASSRLAGAYDNEQFF.

V usage is TRBV18 and J usage is TRBJ1-1; D remains unclear. The V end was cut by 3 bases, the J end by 1 base, with 12 bases between. CDR3 length: 15 amino acids. The germline CDR1 and CDR2 sequences are KGHSH and LQKENI. As DNA, the CDR3 is TGTGCCAGCTCACCTCCGGGAAGCCGGAACACTGAAGCTTTCTTT. Amino acid sequence: CASSPPGSRNTEAFF.

V and J are TRBV15 and TRBJ2-1; a weak D match, TRBD1 (5 bases). The CDR3 loop spans 12 amino acids. V shed 7 bases and J shed 5 bases, with 9 bases lying between them. Germline CDR1 and CDR2: LNHNV and YYDKDF (reference sequence). Written as DNA, the CDR3 is TGTGCCACCAAACAGGAAAACAATGAGCAGTTCTTC. As protein: CATKQENNEQFF. Full variable domain (rest looked up from reference TRBV15 and TRBJ2-1): DAMVIQNPRYQVTQFGKPVTLSCSQTLNHNVMYWYQQKSSQAPKLLFHYYDKDFNNEADTPDNFQSRRPNTSFCFLDIRSPGLGDTAMYLCATKQENNEQFFGPGTRLTVL.

This sequence joins TRBV6-5 and TRBJ2-5; no reliable D call. Germline V gene lookup returns CDR1 MNHEY and CDR2 SVGAGI. The CDR3 runs 14 residues. The ends were cut back, 6 bases at V and 0 bases at J, with 11 bases in the middle. DNA for the CDR3: TGTGCCAGCAGAAACCAAGCGCACCAAGAGACCCAGTACTTC. This translates into CASRNQAHQETQYF.

CDR3: CASSQARTDGEQYF. In DNA, the CDR3 is TGTGCCAGCAGCCAAGCAAGGACAGACGGCGAGCAGTACTTC. V and J are TRBV14 and TRBJ2-7, with D tentatively TRBD1 (6 bases). In germline, CDR1 is SGHDN, CDR2 FVKESK. Trimming cost V 1 base and J 6 bases, with 13 bases left between them. This CDR3 region has 14 residues.

This chain joins TRBV30 and TRBJ1-5; 8 nucleotides agree with TRBD1. J gave up 9 bases and V 0 bases, and 10 bases lay outside the gene matches. The CDR3 is 15 amino acids. CDR1 is GTSNPN and CDR2 is SVGIG in the germline V gene (reference sequence). CDR3 loop: CAWSVSDRGRGPQHF. In DNA form, the CDR3 reads TGTGCCTGGAGTGTAAGCGACAGGGGAAGGGGGCCCCAGCATTTT.

The chain links TRBV28 to TRBJ1-6; possibly TRBD1 for D (5 bases). Trimming took 8 bases from V and 4 from J, leaving 21 bases between them. This CDR3 comprises 17 residues. In germline, CDR1 is MDHEN, CDR2 SYDVKM. The CDR3 DNA sequence: TGTGCCAGCCGAACAGGAAAGGAGTCAAGATATAATTCACCCCTCCACTTT. Translation: CASRTGKESRYNSPLHF.

V usage is TRBV7-9 and J usage is TRBJ2-3, with D uncertain. Between the trimmed V and J ends, which lost 3 bases and 0 bases, there was a span of 10 bases. The CDR3 extends over 15 amino acids. Germline CDR1 reads SEHNR; CDR2 reads FQNEAQ (reference sequence). CDR3 sequence reads: CASSLRIPSTDTQYF. The CDR3 DNA follows: TGTGCCAGCAGCTTGAGGATTCCTAGCACAGATACGCAGTATTTT. Supplemented by reference TRBV7-9 and TRBJ2-3, the full variable domain reads DTGVSQNPRHKITKRGQNVTFRCDPISEHNRLYWYRQTLGQGPEFLTYFQNEAQLEKSRLLSDRFSAERPKGSFSTLEIQRTEQGDSAMYLCASSLRIPSTDTQYFGPGTRLTVL.

The chain uses TRBV7-8 and TRBJ1-1; tentatively, D is TRBD1 (5 bases). Trimming pared 3 bases from V and 4 bases from J, leaving 12 bases between. Germline CDR1 SGHVS, CDR2 FQNEAQ. The CDR3 contains 14 residues. The CDR3 protein is CASSLVGRFTEAFF. DNA for the CDR3: TGTGCCAGCAGCTTGGTGGGGCGCTTCACTGAAGCTTTCTTT.

The chain joins TRBV28 to TRBJ1-2; D unclear. Trimming shortened V by 4 bases and J by 1 base, and 10 bases separated the two germline ends. This CDR3 region has 14 residues. Germline V gives CDR1 MDHEN, CDR2 SYDVKM. This CDR3 reads CASSSDGNNYGYTF. The CDR3 region has the DNA TGTGCCAGCAGTTCGGACGGGAATAACTATGGCTACACCTTC.

The chain recombines TRBV19 with TRBJ1-1; 7 bases agree with TRBD1. Per the germline V gene, CDR1 is LNHDA and CDR2 is SQIVND (reference sequence). V dropped 5 bases and J dropped 5; count of bases not matched to a gene: 14. The CDR3 length is 16 residues. The DNA of the CDR3 is TGTGCCAGTAGTCGCTCGACAGGGACTAGGGGTACTGAAGCTTTCTTT. Residues: CASSRSTGTRGTEAFF. The full variable domain, rest sourced from reference TRBV19 and TRBJ1-1, is DGGITQSPKYLFRKEGQNVTLSCEQNLNHDAMYWYRQDPGQGLRLIYYSQIVNDFQKGDIAEGYSVSREKKESFPLTVTSAQKNPTAFYLCASSRSTGTRGTEAFFGQGTRLTVV.

The chain carries TRBV2 and TRBJ2-3; TRBD1 is a possible D gene (5 bases). The CDR3 totals 14 residues. Germline V gene sequence: CDR1 SNHLY, CDR2 FYNNEI. The V gene lost 6 bases and the J gene lost 2 bases, with 12 bases spanning the gap. CDR3 nucleotides: TGTGCCAGCAGGAGCAGGGCGAACACAGATACGCAGTATTTT. It specifies CASRSRANTDTQYF.

This chain joins TRBV5-1 and TRBJ2-4; 12 bases fit TRBD2. The CDR3 covers 16 residues. V shed 3 bases and J 2 bases; nucleotides not matched to a gene: 3. Germline V gene sequence: CDR1 SGHRS, CDR2 YFSETQ. The CDR3 loop is CASSSGLAGPKNIQYF. CDR3 DNA sequence: TGCGCCAGCAGCTCCGGACTAGCGGGACCCAAAAACATTCAGTACTTC.

The chain employs TRBV12-5 and TRBJ2-7; a weak D match, TRBD1 (6 bases). The CDR3 is made up of 13 amino acids. CDR1 and CDR2 (germline): LGHNT, FRNRAP. V lost 6 bases, J lost 0 bases, and 9 bases lay in between. The CDR3: CASGVDSSYEQYF. The CDR3 DNA follows: TGTGCTAGTGGAGTGGACAGCTCCTACGAGCAGTACTTC.

The chain carries TRBV18 and TRBJ1-2, with D possibly being TRBD1 (5 bases). Germline V gene sequence: CDR1 KGHSH, CDR2 LQKENI. The CDR3 contains 16 residues. V gave up 5 bases and J gave up 1 base, with 17 bases separating them. CDR3 in DNA: TGTGCCAGCTCAACGCGGGAAGGGGCGAATAACTATGGCTACACCTTC. It yields the protein CASSTREGANNYGYTF.

V gene TRBV19 combines with J gene TRBJ1-1, with D perhaps matching TRBD1 (5 bases). Germline CDR1 is LNHDA and CDR2 is SQIVND (reference sequence). The CDR3 is 12 residues long. V lost 10 bases and J lost 6, with 15 bases in between. The CDR3 nucleotides are TGTGCCACTATCACAGGTCGGCCTGAAGCTTTCTTT. Translated: CATITGRPEAFF.

CDR3 in amino acids: CASSANSGRGEQYF. In DNA form, the CDR3 reads TGTGCCAGCAGCGCAAATAGCGGGAGGGGAGAGCAGTACTTC. The chain employs TRBV9 and TRBJ2-7; 11 bases are a match to TRBD2. The length of the CDR3 is 14 residues. Trimming at V came to 3 bases and at J to 7 bases, leaving 6 bases not matched to a gene. CDR1 is SGDLS, CDR2 YYNGEE, per germline.

As to this clone: The same CDR3 can be traced to other DNA sequences in this sample. V usage is TRBV28 and J usage is TRBJ1-1; perhaps TRBD1 as D (6 bases). The V end was cut by 5 bases, the J end by 8 bases, with 12 bases between. The CDR3 has 12 amino acids. CDR1 and CDR2 (germline): MDHEN, SYDVKM. CDR3 sequence reads: CASSLQGGEAFF. The CDR3 DNA is TGTGCCAGCAGTCTACAGGGAGGGGAAGCTTTCTTT.

The V gene is TRBV5-1, the J gene TRBJ2-7; 10 bases agree with TRBD2. Germline V lookup: CDR1 SGHRS, CDR2 YFSETQ. The CDR3 has 18 residues. Trimming at V came to 0 bases and at J to 2 bases, leaving 11 bases not matched to a gene. CDR3 in DNA: TGCGCCAGCAGCTTGGGGCCAGGGCTAGCGGGGGCCGCCTACGAGCAGTACTTC. Its protein is CASSLGPGLAGAAYEQYF.

This clone has a handful of counts. The gene calls are TRBV7-9 and TRBJ1-1; the D is unclear. Germline lookup yields CDR1 SEHNR and CDR2 FQNEAQ (reference sequence). Trimming removed 8 bases at V and 4 bases at J, with 14 bases between. CDR3 length: 13 amino acids. In DNA form, the CDR3 reads TGTGCCAGCCAGCGGAATGCGGGCACTGAAGCTTTCTTT. Translating gives CASQRNAGTEAFF.

The gene calls are TRBV14 and TRBJ1-2; 9 bases fit TRBD1. The CDR3 runs to 16 residues. With 1 base clipped from V and 6 bases from J, the junction kept 9 bases outside the gene matches. Germline lookup yields CDR1 SGHDN and CDR2 FVKESK. The CDR3 DNA reads as TGTGCCAGCAGCCAAGTTACGGGGACAGGGCTCGATGGCTACACCTTC. This gives the protein CASSQVTGTGLDGYTF.

In this sample, this clone turned up once. The rearrangement joins TRBV6-5 to TRBJ2-7; possibly TRBD2 for D (6 bases). The CDR3 loop spans 13 amino acids. The V gene's germline CDR1 is MNHEY and CDR2 SVGAGI. V was cut by 4 bases and J by 4 bases, with 11 bases left in between. In nucleotides, the CDR3 is TGTGCCAGCAGTTCCACGGGGGTATACGAGCAGTACTTC. Amino acids: CASSSTGVYEQYF.

V is TRBV7-8 and J is TRBJ1-1; D is uncertain. The V gene's germline CDR1 is SGHVS and CDR2 FQNEAQ. Trimming removed 6 bases from V and 5 bases from J, with 16 bases in between. CDR3 size: 14 residues. In DNA form, the CDR3 reads TGTGCCAGCAGAGGGTCGGCGAGCGGGACTGAAGCTTTCTTT. This translates into CASRGSASGTEAFF.

V usage is TRBV10-3 and J usage is TRBJ1-5; no definite D call. V lost 4 bases, J lost 2 bases, and 18 bases lay in between. The length of the CDR3 is 17 residues. Germline V gene data show CDR1 as ENHRY and CDR2 as SYGVKD. The CDR3 nucleotides read TGTGCCATCAGTGCCACGGCGGTTGCCTGGGGCAATCAGCCCCAGCATTTT. This sequence encodes CAISATAVAWGNQPQHF.

The chain couples TRBV2 to TRBJ1-2, with D unclear. Germline V lookup: CDR1 SNHLY, CDR2 FYNNEI. Deletions cut 6 bases from V and 2 bases from J, with 25 bases between. The CDR3 is 18 residues long. CDR3 loop: CASRPRGLGGRINYGYTF. The CDR3 coding sequence is TGTGCCAGCAGGCCCCGAGGTTTGGGAGGCCGAATCAACTATGGCTACACCTTC.

The V call is TRBV7-9, the J call TRBJ1-1; D possibly corresponds to TRBD1 (5 bases). Trimming took 0 bases from V and 5 from J, leaving 7 bases between them. Germline V gene lookup returns CDR1 SEHNR and CDR2 FQNEAQ (reference sequence). This CDR3 region has 13 residues. DNA of the CDR3: TGTGCCAGCAGCTTAGCGAGACAGACTGAAGCTTTCTTT. Its protein product is CASSLARQTEAFF.

The V call is TRBV2, the J call TRBJ2-1; 9 bases map to TRBD1. This CDR3 region has 16 residues. The V and J ends lost 9 bases and 2 bases, in that order; junction bases with no gene match: 11. Germline V gives CDR1 SNHLY, CDR2 FYNNEI. The DNA for the CDR3 is TGTGCCAGTTCGCGAGACAGGGGGAGGGCCTACAATGAGCAGTTCTTC. Translating it yields CASSRDRGRAYNEQFF. Full variable domain (missing parts from reference TRBV2 and TRBJ2-1): EPEVTQTPSHQVTQMGQEVILRCVPISNHLYFYWYRQILGQKVEFLVSFYNNEISEKSEIFDDQFSVERPDGSNFTLKIRSTKLEDSAMYFCASSRDRGRAYNEQFFGPGTRLTVL.

V is TRBV6-1 and J is TRBJ1-4, with unresolved D. The CDR3 runs 15 residues. Germline V CDR1 and CDR2: MNHNS, SASEGT. Trimming left V 2 bases short and J 4 bases short, with 11 bases between. CDR3 bases: TGTGCCAGCAGTGAATTGGCAGGACTTAATGAAAAACTGTTTTTT. Translated, it gives CASSELAGLNEKLFF.

About this clone itself: Other DNA sequences of this sample code for an identical CDR3. The rearrangement links TRBV7-3 to TRBJ2-5; tentative D call: TRBD1 (7 bases). This CDR3 region has 14 residues. CDR1 and CDR2 (germline): SGHTA, FQGTGA. V was clipped by 5 bases and J by 4 bases, with 14 bases between them. The CDR3 region has the DNA TGTGCCAGCAGCCCAGGAGGGGGCCGAGAGACCCAGTACTTC. Amino acid sequence: CASSPGGGRETQYF.